Listed here are 5 T cell receptor beta chains from one sample, sequenced in a study of T cell responses to AZD1222 COVID-19 vaccine. This table comes from immunoSEQ multiplex PCR, and its TCRdb copy is limited to in-frame clones, with some not included. This repertoire shows about 180,000 clones, around 90% found once; its top ten account for about 2.1%. Source: peripheral blood, taken 28 days after the second AZD1222 dose. The receptor set was obtained from an adult who received the AZD1222 COVID-19 vaccine.

This clone was observed once. The rearrangement uses TRBV7-6 and TRBJ2-6; no firm D call. Germline V gene sequence: CDR1 SGHVS, CDR2 FNYEAQ. The ends were cut back, 1 base at V and 2 bases at J, with 9 bases in the middle. CDR3 length equals 16 residues. The CDR3 DNA reads TGTGCCAGCAGCTTAGAGCCACCCGCTGGGGCCAACGTCCTGACTTTC. Translated: CASSLEPPAGANVLTF.

V usage is TRBV30 and J usage is TRBJ2-7; D is ambiguous. Germline assignment: CDR1 GTSNPN and CDR2 SVGIG (reference sequence). The V end lost 4 bases, the J end lost 2 bases, and 12 bases lay between the germline ends. The CDR3 loop spans 13 amino acids. The DNA of the CDR3 is TGTGCCTGGACGTACAGTTACACCTACGAGCAGTACTTC. Protein product: CAWTYSYTYEQYF.

The genes are TRBV6-5 and TRBJ2-5, with TRBD1 matching 8 bases. Germline V gives CDR1 MNHEY, CDR2 SVGAGI. V shed 0 bases, J shed 5 bases, and the junction held 8 bases outside the gene matches. The CDR3 spans 16 residues. In DNA, the CDR3 is TGTGCCAGCAGTTACTCGGGCGCAGGGGGCGGCGAGACCCAGTACTTC. Its protein is CASSYSGAGGGETQYF.

The chain recombines TRBV6-2 or TRBV6-3 with TRBJ2-7; tentative D call: TRBD2 (5 bases). Between the trimmed V and J ends, which lost 5 bases and 0 bases, there was a span of 14 bases. Per the germline V gene, CDR1 is MNHEY and CDR2 is SVGEGT. CDR3 size: 15 residues. As DNA, the CDR3 is TGTGCCAGCAGTATAGGACTCTTACACTCCTACGAGCAGTACTTC. This codes for CASSIGLLHSYEQYF.

This chain joins TRBV20-1 and TRBJ1-5; the D is unclear. V gave up 3 bases and J gave up 0 bases, with 6 bases separating them. Germline CDR1 and CDR2: DFQATT and SNEGSKA (reference sequence). The CDR3 sequence is 13 residues long. Written as DNA, the CDR3 is TGCAGTGCTAGTGGTAGTAGCAATCAGCCCCAGCATTTT. It encodes CSASGSSNQPQHF.